One and the same sample provided the 11 T cell receptor beta chains below, sequenced in a study of shared T cell receptors in the human thymus. Profiling relied on immunoSEQ multiplex PCR, and the TCRdb table lists in-frame clones only, not all of them. This sample yields approximately 490,000 clones, of which around 78% are seen a single time; roughly 0.013% belongs to the top ten. The same data also went into a second study, on human thymus T cells.

The sequencing input was thymocytes. The source is a boy younger than two with a congenital heart defect.

This chain uses TRBV5-1 with TRBJ1-2; maybe TRBD1 (6 bases). This CDR3 is built from 16 residues. Trimming took off 4 bases at V and 6 bases at J, with 22 bases between the two ends. Germline CDR1 SGHRS, CDR2 YFSETQ. CDR3 nucleotide sequence: TGCGCCAGCAGCCTTTTAAGGACAGACTTGGGGGATGGCTACACCTTC. Translation: CASSLLRTDLGDGYTF.

This chain links TRBV11-2 with TRBJ1-1; D uncertain. Trimming cost V 5 bases and J 0 bases, with 16 bases left between them. This CDR3 has 16 residues. CDR1 SGHAT and CDR2 FQNNGV come from the germline V gene. The CDR3 DNA reads as TGTGCCAGCAGCGACCGGAGATTTTCCATGAACACTGAAGCTTTCTTT. Amino acids: CASSDRRFSMNTEAFF.

The chain carries TRBV2 and TRBJ2-3, with 9 bases aligning to TRBD2. CDR1 and CDR2 from the germline V gene are SNHLY and FYNNEI. Losses at the gene ends were 4 bases for V and 0 bases for J; bases not matched to a gene: 17. The CDR3 is 20 residues long. The CDR3 protein is CASSVLPGPGLAFSTDTQYF. The CDR3 nucleotides are TGTGCCAGCAGTGTCCTCCCGGGCCCGGGACTAGCCTTCAGCACAGATACGCAGTATTTT.

This chain links TRBV14 with TRBJ1-1, with no clear D. V was shortened by 3 bases and J by 4 bases, with 15 bases between the two germline ends. CDR3 length equals 15 residues. CDR1 is SGHDN and CDR2 is FVKESK in the germline V gene. The CDR3 DNA reads as TGTGCCAGCAGCCATCCCCGGGAAGGGTCCACTGAAGCTTTCTTT. The encoded protein is CASSHPREGSTEAFF.

The chain links TRBV6-1 to TRBJ2-6; no firm D call. CDR1 is MNHNS, CDR2 SASEGT, per germline. With 0 bases removed from V and 0 bases from J, the gap between germline ends came to 12 bases. This CDR3 region has 18 residues. The CDR3 bases are TGTGCCAGCAGTGAAGCTCCAGGCCCCTACTCTGGGGCCAACGTCCTGACTTTC. Translating it yields CASSEAPGPYSGANVLTF.

This sequence joins TRBV4-2 and TRBJ2-3; possible D gene TRBD2, 6 bases. CDR1 is LGHNA and CDR2 is YNFKEQ in the germline V gene. This CDR3 contains 17 residues. Deletions cut 4 bases from V and 6 bases from J, with 23 bases between. CDR3 in DNA: TGTGCCAGCAGCCCCCCGAGGGGCGGGGAAGCCCTTGATACGCAGTATTTT. It codes for CASSPPRGGEALDTQYF.

The chain joins TRBV7-9 to TRBJ1-1, with D hard to call. Trimming stripped 5 bases from V and 3 bases from J, with 10 bases between. The CDR3 extends over 13 amino acids. Germline values: CDR1 SEHNR, CDR2 FQNEAQ (reference sequence). The CDR3 DNA reads as TGTGCCAGCAGCGCCTCTCCGGACACTGAAGCTTTCTTT. Its translation is CASSASPDTEAFF.

This chain links TRBV5-6 with TRBJ2-7, with D maybe TRBD1 (6 bases). CDR3 length: 15 residues. Trimming took 0 bases from V and 4 from J, leaving 14 bases between them. CDR1 is SGHDT, CDR2 YYEEEE, per germline. CDR3: CASSLVQGEEYEQYF. The CDR3 coding sequence is TGTGCCAGCAGCTTGGTACAGGGCGAGGAATACGAGCAGTACTTC. Complete variable domain (other parts from reference TRBV5-6 and TRBJ2-7): DAGVTQSPTHLIKTRGQQVTLRCSPKSGHDTVSWYQQALGQGPQFIFQYYEEEERQRGNFPDRFSGHQFPNYSSELNVNALLLGDSALYLCASSLVQGEEYEQYFGPGTRLTVT.

This rearrangement joins TRBV11-2 to TRBJ2-7; D is possibly TRBD1 (7 bases). Per germline, CDR1 SGHAT and CDR2 FQNNGV. Trimming took off 0 bases at V and 4 bases at J, with 22 bases between the two ends. This CDR3 comprises 18 residues. The CDR3 here is CASSLDRLGQGGWYEQYF. The CDR3 nucleotides read TGTGCCAGCAGCTTAGATAGGCTTGGTCAGGGGGGCTGGTACGAGCAGTACTTC.

The V call is TRBV27, the J call TRBJ1-5; 8 bases are shared with TRBD1. The V segment lost 6 bases and the J segment 6 bases; nucleotides outside the gene matches: 19. Germline-derived CDR1 and CDR2 are MNHEY and SMNVEV (reference sequence). There are 18 residues in the CDR3. The CDR3 sequence: CASSPLQGITGGGQPQHF. CDR3 sequence (DNA): TGTGCCAGCAGCCCCCTCCAGGGCATCACAGGGGGAGGTCAGCCCCAGCATTTT.

This clone was recorded once. This CDR3 is also generated by other DNA sequences in the sample. J is TRBJ1-1 and V is TRBV19, with 11 positions matching TRBD1. V was pared by 1 base and J by 5 bases, with 3 bases of the junction left unmatched. The CDR3 totals 15 residues. Germline V gene sequence: CDR1 LNHDA, CDR2 SQIVND (reference sequence). The CDR3 nucleotides are TGTGCCAGTAGTATAGGGGGACAGGGGGGAACTGAAGCTTTCTTT. It is translated as CASSIGGQGGTEAFF.